This TCR beta chain was obtained from a study of cytomegalovirus exposure and HLA in healthy donors. Findings and limits, study-wide: Judged likely to be a sequencing artifact was a cluster of highly shared sequence variants.

Both 60 Vbeta primers and 13 Jbeta primers went into the PCR. TCRdb keeps only in-frame clones here, not all; method: immunoSEQ multiplex PCR. The sample has 130,000 or so clones, approximately 72% seen once. The CDR3 consists of 14 residues. V was pared by 2 bases and J by 5 bases, with 5 bases of the junction left unmatched. Germline CDR1 is MNHNY and CDR2 is SVGAGI (reference sequence). Concerning this clone: The antigen remains undetermined.

The sample taken for sequencing was PBMCs. The rearrangement links TRBV6-6 to TRBJ2-7, with 8 nucleotides matching TRBD2. The source is an older woman in good health and CMV-seronegative. The chain's CDR3 is CASSYPQLADEQYF. The CDR3 nucleotides read TGTGCCAGCAGTTACCCTCAACTAGCGGACGAGCAGTACTTC.